This TCR beta chain originates from a study of T cells in Graves' hyperthyroidism and ophthalmopathy. The V end was cut by 7 bases, the J end by 8 bases, with 14 bases between. This CDR3 is 12 amino acids long. Germline values: CDR1 MNHNS, CDR2 SASEGT. Study-level points and caveats: Blood also showed most of the thyroid clonotypes that were expanded above 0.001. By a 13 V-J model, ophthalmopathy was set apart from stable hyperthyroidism.

In its sample, this clonotype was seen a few times. The antigen is not known. The study included ophthalmopathy patients with Clinical Activity Score at least 3, NOSPECS grade at least 4 and duration under 3 months. Each diagnosis was grounded in clinical symptoms, serum thyroxine and TRAb, thyroid ultrasound, and orbital computed tomography. Researchers took RNA transcripts and amplified the TCR beta CDR3 regions from them. During a first-round RT-PCR of the TCR CDR3, the HTBI primer set was used. TCRdb processed the multiplex PCR reads anew with MiXCR; each CDR3 protein has one entry. The repertoire holds under 400,000 distinct CDR3 sequences, with roughly 18% as singletons.

J is TRBJ1-2 and V is TRBV6-1, with TRBD1 as a possible D gene (5 bases). The specimen sequenced was blood. The receptor's source is a woman aged 40 to 55 with Graves' ophthalmopathy. The CDR3 bases are TGTGCCAGCAAACCCACAGGCGGGGGCTACACCTTC. Residues: CASKPTGGGYTF.